Presented here are 21 T cell receptor beta chains from one specimen sequenced in a study of blood T cells in healthy people across ages. Sample-barcoded 5' priming and a J-beta primer mix drove a second PCR of roughly 6 to 12 cycles. TCRdb used MiXCR to reprocess the 5' RACE reads, holding one entry per CDR3 protein. The sample includes roughly 700,000 distinct CDR3 sequences, roughly 25% of them seen just once. In addition, the sample was reused for a study of T cells of mothers and their children.

Sequencing was done on a sample of blood. The receptors were sampled from a boy aged 10-17 years in good health.

This chain connects TRBV7-2 to TRBJ2-3; D gene ambiguous. With 2 bases removed from V and 4 bases from J, the gap between germline ends came to 10 bases. The CDR3 has 14 amino acids. Germline V gives CDR1 SGHTA, CDR2 FQGNSA. CDR3 nucleotides: TGTGCCAGCAGCTTATCATACAGCGCAGATACGCAGTATTTT. Its translation is CASSLSYSADTQYF.

This clonotype was seen many times. The chain links TRBV20-1 to TRBJ2-1, with TRBD2 matching 8 bases. The CDR3 is 17 amino acids. Germline lookup yields CDR1 DFQATT and CDR2 SNEGSKA (reference sequence). J was trimmed by 7 bases and V by 0 bases; bases with no gene match: 14. The CDR3: CSARDRLRGLVGNEQFF. The DNA for the CDR3 is TGCAGTGCTAGAGATCGTCTGCGGGGACTAGTGGGTAATGAGCAGTTCTTC.

The CDR3 DNA sequence: TGTGCCAGCACCCTTGAGGCGGAAAACATTCAGTACTTC. Protein product: CASTLEAENIQYF. The chain employs TRBV7-9 and TRBJ2-4, with D uncertain. Trimming took 7 bases from V and 5 from J, leaving 12 bases between them. Looked up from germline, CDR1 is SEHNR and CDR2 is FQNEAQ (reference sequence). There are 13 residues in the CDR3.

In the case of this clonotype: Compared with germline, one end of the junction differs, possibly owing to a read error. The V and J genes are TRBV20-1 and TRBJ2-5; D is ambiguous. Germline-derived CDR1 and CDR2 are DFQATT and SNEGSKA (reference sequence). The CDR3 contains 12 residues. The CDR3 nucleotides read TGCAGTGGCAGACGCATGCAAGAGACCCGGTACTTC. Its translation is CSGRRMQETRYF.

Only a few counts were recorded for this clonotype. The chain uses TRBV12-3 or TRBV12-4 and TRBJ2-1, with 10 bases aligning to TRBD2. The V and J ends lost 6 bases and 3 bases, in that order; junction bases with no gene match: 8. The CDR3 is 16 amino acids. The CDR3 DNA reads as TGTGCCAGCAGGGGCTCCGGGACTAGCGACTACAATGAGCAGTTCTTC. Residues: CASRGSGTSDYNEQFF.

The V and J genes are TRBV7-2 and TRBJ2-7; 7 bases align to TRBD1. Germline V gene sequence: CDR1 SGHTA, CDR2 FQGNSA. Trimming removed 1 base from V and 4 bases from J; junction bases left unmatched: 10. This CDR3 has 16 residues. The CDR3, as DNA: TGTGCCAGCAGCTTAGTGTCGGCAGGGGGTCCGTACGAGCAGTACTTC. It codes for CASSLVSAGGPYEQYF. The full variable domain, with the rest looked up from reference TRBV7-2 and TRBJ2-7, is GAGVSQSPSNKVTEKGKDVELRCDPISGHTALYWYRQSLGQGLEFLIYFQGNSAPDKSGLPSDRFSAERTGGSVSTLTIQRTQQEDSAVYLCASSLVSAGGPYEQYFGPGTRLTVT.

This clonotype was detected only a few times. The chain recombines TRBV27 with TRBJ2-1, with 8 bases identical to TRBD1. The V segment lost 7 bases and the J segment 2 bases; nucleotides outside the gene matches: 10. The CDR3 covers 16 residues. Per germline, CDR1 MNHEY and CDR2 SMNVEV (reference sequence). CDR3 bases: TGTGCCAGCACCGCACTGGGACAGGCGCCCTACAATGAGCAGTTCTTC. Encoded protein: CASTALGQAPYNEQFF.

The CDR3 region has the DNA TGTGCCAGCTCAGCGCAGGGGACTGGGGCCAACGTCCTGACTTTC. Translated: CASSAQGTGANVLTF. The genes are TRBV18 and TRBJ2-6; tentatively, D is TRBD1 (6 bases). V was trimmed by 5 bases and J by 2 bases, leaving 10 bases between them. This CDR3 contains 15 residues. Germline CDR1 and CDR2: KGHSH and LQKENI.

The V call is TRBV4-2, the J call TRBJ1-2; D is perhaps TRBD1 (5 bases). The V end was cut by 1 base, the J end by 4 bases, with 16 bases between. Per germline, CDR1 LGHNA and CDR2 YNFKEQ. CDR3 size: 16 residues. DNA for the CDR3: TGTGCCAGCAGCCAAGGGGGCGCAGGCAATATCTATGGCTACACCTTC. This encodes CASSQGGAGNIYGYTF.

This chain joins TRBV10-1 and TRBJ2-3; D not certain. Germline CDR1 WNHNN, CDR2 SYGVQD (reference sequence). V shed 3 bases and J shed 6 bases, with 10 bases lying between them. The CDR3 is 13 residues long. The CDR3 DNA reads as TGCGCCAGCAGTGACCACTCGATCGATACGCAGTATTTT. Amino acids: CASSDHSIDTQYF.

V gene TRBV6-1 combines with J gene TRBJ1-1; D ambiguous. This CDR3 has 9 amino acids. Germline CDR1 reads MNHNS; CDR2 reads SASEGT. V was pared by 2 bases and J by 11 bases, with 3 bases between. For the CDR3, the DNA is TGTGCCAGCAGTGAATTCGCTTTCTTT. Protein: CASSEFAFF.

V and J are TRBV3-1 and TRBJ2-5; possible D gene TRBD2, 6 bases. The J call may be mistaken, given a closer DNA end match to TRBJ2-1. Per germline, CDR1 LGHDT and CDR2 YNNKEL (reference sequence). This CDR3 is 15 amino acids long. The CDR3 spells CASSPAGRGVYEQFF. The CDR3 DNA reads as TGTGCCAGCAGCCCGGCGGGGAGAGGTGTCTATGAGCAGTTCTTC.

The chain is built from TRBV2 and TRBJ2-1; D perhaps matches TRBD2 (5 bases). CDR3 length: 12 residues. CDR1 SNHLY and CDR2 FYNNEI come from the germline V gene. V shed 6 bases and J shed 9 bases, with 12 bases lying between them. The CDR3 loop reads CASSSAVFEQFF. The CDR3 DNA follows: TGTGCCAGCAGCTCAGCGGTTTTTGAGCAGTTCTTC.

This clonotype was counted many times. The chain uses TRBV20-1 and TRBJ2-4; TRBD2 aligns across 8 bases. CDR1 DFQATT and CDR2 SNEGSKA come from the germline V gene (reference sequence). The length of the CDR3 is 14 residues. Trimming removed 3 bases from V and 0 bases from J; junction bases left unmatched: 1. CDR3 loop: CSASLAGAKNIQYF. Written as DNA, the CDR3 is TGCAGTGCTAGTCTAGCGGGAGCCAAAAACATTCAGTACTTC.

This chain uses TRBV7-3 with TRBJ2-5, with D perhaps TRBD2 (6 bases). The germline gives CDR1 SGHTA, CDR2 FQGTGA. This CDR3 contains 16 residues. V was trimmed by 5 bases and J by 3 bases, leaving 19 bases between them. The CDR3 reads CASSAATPLAEETQYF. CDR3 in DNA: TGTGCCAGCAGCGCGGCGACCCCACTAGCAGAAGAGACCCAGTACTTC.

The table lists this clonotype with a few counts. CDR3 region: CASSRNQNSYEQYF. CDR3 in DNA: TGTGCCAGCAGCCGAAATCAAAACTCCTACGAGCAGTACTTC. The chain uses TRBV7-9 and TRBJ2-7, with unresolved D. V was cut by 5 bases and J by 0 bases, with 11 bases left in between. In germline, CDR1 is SEHNR, CDR2 FQNEAQ (reference sequence). This CDR3 is built from 14 residues.

V is TRBV28 and J is TRBJ2-7, with D possibly called TRBD1 or TRBD2 (5 bases each). Between the trimmed V and J ends, which lost 3 bases and 2 bases, there was a span of 17 bases. The germline CDR1 and CDR2 sequences are MDHEN and SYDVKM. This CDR3 comprises 16 residues. CDR3 DNA sequence: TGTGCCAGCAGTTTGATCGGGGCGCGTCCCACCTACGAGCAGTACTTC. Translated: CASSLIGARPTYEQYF.

The chain is built from TRBV5-1 and TRBJ1-4, with D perhaps TRBD1 (5 bases). The CDR3 is 14 amino acids. Trimming took 4 bases from V and 8 from J, leaving 15 bases between them. Germline lookup yields CDR1 SGHRS and CDR2 YFSETQ. The CDR3 DNA sequence: TGCGCCAGCAGCCCGACGGGGCAGAGGGAAAAACTGTTTTTT. It codes for CASSPTGQREKLFF.

This clonotype was observed a handful of times. The gene calls are TRBV6-2 or TRBV6-3 and TRBJ2-7, with D possibly TRBD2 on 5 matching bases. The germline CDR1 and CDR2 sequences are MNHEY and SVGEGT. The CDR3 is 13 residues long. V gave up 1 base and J gave up 6 bases, with 10 bases separating them. As DNA, the CDR3 is TGTGCCAGCAGTTACTTGGCCGGAGGCGAGCAGTACTTC. Residues: CASSYLAGGEQYF.

The rearrangement links TRBV5-1 to TRBJ2-1, with D perhaps TRBD2 (6 bases). The CDR3 extends over 16 amino acids. V was shortened by 2 bases and J by 7 bases, with 19 bases between the two germline ends. Per the germline V gene, CDR1 is SGHRS and CDR2 is YFSETQ. The CDR3 sequence: CASSLSLLAWVNEQFF. For the CDR3, the DNA is TGCGCCAGCAGCTTATCGCTACTAGCATGGGTAAATGAGCAGTTCTTC.

The chain couples TRBV11-3 to TRBJ1-2; no firm D call. Germline loops: CDR1 SGHNT, CDR2 YENEEA. This CDR3 region has 14 residues. V gave up 1 base and J gave up 6 bases, with 12 bases separating them. CDR3: CASSLGQPVDGYTF. The CDR3 DNA follows: TGTGCCAGCAGCTTAGGTCAGCCCGTGGATGGCTACACCTTC.